A single T cell receptor (beta chain) is shown here with its context. What it binds is not known. The PCR employed 60 Vbeta primers together with 13 Jbeta primers. Profiling relied on immunoSEQ multiplex PCR, and the TCRdb table lists in-frame clones only, not all of them. The sample shows some 66,000 clones, roughly 75% of them seen only once. The CDR3 totals 15 residues. Germline V gene data show CDR1 as SGHTS and CDR2 as YDEGEE. Trimming took 3 bases from V and 5 from J; bases not matched to a gene: 9. The sample comes from a study of cytomegalovirus exposure and HLA in healthy donors. Findings of the study overall: Overall, around 150 TCR beta chains were annotated as cytomegalovirus-associated. When analyzed later, a missense DCLRE1C variant was found to be linked to TCR beta V- and J-gene trimming. Data from an earlier analysis indicated that most TCR beta V segments were productive either about 90% or about 30% of the time. Reports described diagnosis of cytomegalovirus status by the classifier as highly specific and sensitive.

The gene calls are TRBV5-8 and TRBJ2-5; TRBD1 matches at 8 bases. The sample consisted of PBMCs. The source is a man in his sixties in good health and CMV-seropositive. The CDR3 sequence: CASSSRTGGEETQYF. For the CDR3, the DNA is TGTGCCAGCAGCTCCAGAACAGGGGGTGAGGAGACCCAGTACTTC.